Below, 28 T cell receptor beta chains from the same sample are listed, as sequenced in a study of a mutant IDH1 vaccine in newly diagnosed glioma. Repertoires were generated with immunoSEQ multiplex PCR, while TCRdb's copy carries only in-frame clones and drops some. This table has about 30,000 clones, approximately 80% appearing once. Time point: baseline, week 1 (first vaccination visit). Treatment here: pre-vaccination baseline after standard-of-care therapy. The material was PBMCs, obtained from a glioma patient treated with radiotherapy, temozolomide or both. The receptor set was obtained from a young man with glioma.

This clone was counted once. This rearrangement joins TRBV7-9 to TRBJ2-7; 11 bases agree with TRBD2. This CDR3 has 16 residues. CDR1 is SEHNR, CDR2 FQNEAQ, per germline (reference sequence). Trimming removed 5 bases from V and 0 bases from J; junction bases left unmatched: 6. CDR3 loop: CASSNLAGGASYEQYF. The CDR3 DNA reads TGTGCCAGCAGCAATCTAGCGGGAGGAGCCTCCTACGAGCAGTACTTC.

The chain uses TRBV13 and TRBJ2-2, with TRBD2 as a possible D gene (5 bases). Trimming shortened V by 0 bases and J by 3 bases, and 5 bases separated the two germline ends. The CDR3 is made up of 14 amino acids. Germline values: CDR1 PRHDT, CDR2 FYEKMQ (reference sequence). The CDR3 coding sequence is TGTGCCAGCAGCTTAGGCGGGGACACCGGGGAGCTGTTTTTT. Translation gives CASSLGGDTGELFF.

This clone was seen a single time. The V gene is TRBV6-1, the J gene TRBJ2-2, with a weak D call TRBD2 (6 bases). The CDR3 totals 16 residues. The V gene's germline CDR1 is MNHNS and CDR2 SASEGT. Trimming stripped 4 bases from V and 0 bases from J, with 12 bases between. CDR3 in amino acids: CASSGGLATNTGELFF. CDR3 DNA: TGTGCCAGCAGTGGAGGGCTAGCGACGAACACCGGGGAGCTGTTTTTT.

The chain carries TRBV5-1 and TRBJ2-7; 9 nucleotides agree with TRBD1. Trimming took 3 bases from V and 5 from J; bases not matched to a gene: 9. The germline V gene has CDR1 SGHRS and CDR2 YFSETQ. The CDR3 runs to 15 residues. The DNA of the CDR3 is TGCGCCAGCAGCTGGGCCGGGAACAGGGGGCACGAGCAGTACTTC. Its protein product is CASSWAGNRGHEQYF.

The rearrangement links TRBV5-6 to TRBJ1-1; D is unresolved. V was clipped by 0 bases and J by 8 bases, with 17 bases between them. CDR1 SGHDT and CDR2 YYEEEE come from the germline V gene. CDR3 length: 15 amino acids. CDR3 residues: CASSLGAVRRPEAFF. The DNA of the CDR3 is TGTGCCAGCAGCTTGGGGGCGGTCAGGCGTCCCGAAGCTTTCTTT.

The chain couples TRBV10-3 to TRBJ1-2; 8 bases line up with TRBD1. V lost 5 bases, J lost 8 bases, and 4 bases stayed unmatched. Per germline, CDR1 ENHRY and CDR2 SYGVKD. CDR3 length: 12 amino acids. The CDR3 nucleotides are TGTGCCATCAGTTTCGACAGGGGCGGCTACACCTTC. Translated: CAISFDRGGYTF.

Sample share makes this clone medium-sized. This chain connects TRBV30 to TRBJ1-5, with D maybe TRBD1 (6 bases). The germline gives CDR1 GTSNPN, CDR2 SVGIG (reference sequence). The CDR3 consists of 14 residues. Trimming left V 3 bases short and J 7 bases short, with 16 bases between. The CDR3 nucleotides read TGTGCCTGGAGCGCTACAGGGTCGGGGCAGCCCCAGCATTTT. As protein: CAWSATGSGQPQHF.

In nucleotides, the CDR3 is TGTGCCAGCAGTGACGGAGCGGGGGGCTACAATGAGCAGTTCTTC. Translating gives CASSDGAGGYNEQFF. This chain joins TRBV6-4 and TRBJ2-1, with TRBD2 matching 9 bases. This CDR3 has 15 amino acids. V lost 2 bases and J lost 3; bases outside the gene matches: 2. The germline V gene encodes CDR1 MRHNA and CDR2 SNTAGT.

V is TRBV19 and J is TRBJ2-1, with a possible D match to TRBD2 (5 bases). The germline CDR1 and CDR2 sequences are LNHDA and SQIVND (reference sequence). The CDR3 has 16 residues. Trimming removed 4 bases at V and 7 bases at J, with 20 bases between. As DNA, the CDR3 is TGTGCCAGTAGTACGGACTGGTGGTCTGCGGGTAATGAGCAGTTCTTC. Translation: CASSTDWWSAGNEQFF.

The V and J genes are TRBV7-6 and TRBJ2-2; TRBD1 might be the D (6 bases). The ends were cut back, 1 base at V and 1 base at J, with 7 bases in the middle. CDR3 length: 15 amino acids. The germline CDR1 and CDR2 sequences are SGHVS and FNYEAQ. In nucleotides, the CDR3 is TGTGCCAGCAGCTTAGAGACAGGGAACACCGGGGAGCTGTTTTTT. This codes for CASSLETGNTGELFF. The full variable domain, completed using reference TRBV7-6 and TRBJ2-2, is GAGVSQSPRYKVTKRGQDVALRCDPISGHVSLYWYRQALGQGPEFLTYFNYEAQQDKSGLPNDRFSAERPEGSISTLTIQRTEQRDSAMYRCASSLETGNTGELFFGEGSRLTVL.

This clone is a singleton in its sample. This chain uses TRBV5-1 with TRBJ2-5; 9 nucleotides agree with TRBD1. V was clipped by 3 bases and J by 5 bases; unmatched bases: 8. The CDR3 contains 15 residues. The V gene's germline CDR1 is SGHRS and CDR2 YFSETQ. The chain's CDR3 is CASSSAGQGLETQYF. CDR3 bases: TGCGCCAGCAGCTCGGCGGGACAGGGACTGGAGACCCAGTACTTC.

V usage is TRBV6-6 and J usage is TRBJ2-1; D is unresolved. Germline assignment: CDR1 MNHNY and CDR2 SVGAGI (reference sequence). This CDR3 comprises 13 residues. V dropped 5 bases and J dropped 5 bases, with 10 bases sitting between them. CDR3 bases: TGTGCCAGCAGTCCTAGGCCAAACAATGAGCAGTTCTTC. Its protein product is CASSPRPNNEQFF.

The CDR3 DNA reads as TGTGCCATCAGTGAGAGGGAGGGGGGCACTGAAGCTTTCTTT. Protein sequence: CAISEREGGTEAFF. The V and J genes are TRBV10-3 and TRBJ1-1; D perhaps matches TRBD1 (6 bases). Deletions cut 2 bases from V and 4 bases from J, with 11 bases between. The CDR3 is made up of 14 amino acids. Germline CDR1 and CDR2: ENHRY and SYGVKD.

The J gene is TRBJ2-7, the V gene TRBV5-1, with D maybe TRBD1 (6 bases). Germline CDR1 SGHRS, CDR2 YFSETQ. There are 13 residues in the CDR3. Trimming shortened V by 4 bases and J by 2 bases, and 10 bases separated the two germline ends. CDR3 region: CASSPDSPYEQYF. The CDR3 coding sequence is TGCGCCAGCAGCCCGGACAGTCCCTACGAGCAGTACTTC.

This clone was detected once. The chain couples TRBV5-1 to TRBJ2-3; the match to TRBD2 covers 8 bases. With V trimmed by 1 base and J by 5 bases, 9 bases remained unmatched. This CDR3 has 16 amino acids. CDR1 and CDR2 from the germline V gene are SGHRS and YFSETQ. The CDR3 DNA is TGCGCCAGCAGCTTGTTGGGAGCGGGAGTGGGAGATACGCAGTATTTT. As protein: CASSLLGAGVGDTQYF.

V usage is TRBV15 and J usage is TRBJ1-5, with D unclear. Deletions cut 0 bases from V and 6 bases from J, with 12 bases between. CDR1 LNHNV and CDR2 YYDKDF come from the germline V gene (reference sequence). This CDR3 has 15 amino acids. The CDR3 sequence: CATSREETGGQPQHF. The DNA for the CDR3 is TGTGCCACCAGCAGAGAAGAGACGGGAGGTCAGCCCCAGCATTTT.

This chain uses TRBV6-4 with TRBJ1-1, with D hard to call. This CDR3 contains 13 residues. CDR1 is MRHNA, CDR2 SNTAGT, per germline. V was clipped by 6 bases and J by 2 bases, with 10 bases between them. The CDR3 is CASRNSLNTEAFF. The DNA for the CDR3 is TGTGCCAGCAGGAACAGTCTTAACACTGAAGCTTTCTTT.

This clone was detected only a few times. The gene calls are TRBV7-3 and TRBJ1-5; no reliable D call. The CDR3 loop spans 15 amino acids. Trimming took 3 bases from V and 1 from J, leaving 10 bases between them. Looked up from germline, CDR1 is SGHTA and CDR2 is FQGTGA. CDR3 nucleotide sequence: TGTGCCAGCAGCTTTAACGGGGAAAGCAATCAGCCCCAGCATTTT. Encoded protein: CASSFNGESNQPQHF.

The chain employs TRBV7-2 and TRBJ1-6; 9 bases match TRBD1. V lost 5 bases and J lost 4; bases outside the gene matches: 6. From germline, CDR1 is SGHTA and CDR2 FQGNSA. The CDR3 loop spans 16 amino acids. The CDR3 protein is CASSLDRGGYNSPLHF. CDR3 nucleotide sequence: TGTGCCAGCAGCCTTGACAGGGGGGGTTATAATTCACCCCTCCACTTT. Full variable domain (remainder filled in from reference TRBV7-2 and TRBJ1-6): GAGVSQSPSNKVTEKGKDVELRCDPISGHTALYWYRQSLGQGLEFLIYFQGNSAPDKSGLPSDRFSAERTGGSVSTLTIQRTQQEDSAVYLCASSLDRGGYNSPLHFGNGTRLTVT.

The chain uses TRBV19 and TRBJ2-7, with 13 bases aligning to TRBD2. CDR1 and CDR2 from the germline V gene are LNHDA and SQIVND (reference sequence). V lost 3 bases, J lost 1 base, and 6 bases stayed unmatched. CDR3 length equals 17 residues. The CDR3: CASSIGLAGVQSYEQYF. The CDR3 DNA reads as TGTGCCAGTAGTATTGGACTAGCGGGAGTTCAGTCCTACGAGCAGTACTTC.

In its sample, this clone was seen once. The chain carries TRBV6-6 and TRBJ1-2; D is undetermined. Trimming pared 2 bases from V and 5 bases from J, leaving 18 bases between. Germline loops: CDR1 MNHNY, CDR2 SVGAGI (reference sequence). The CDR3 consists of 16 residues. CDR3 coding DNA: TGTGCCAGCAGTTACGGAGAGACTCTCCGGCAATATGGCTACACCTTC. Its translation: CASSYGETLRQYGYTF.

The CDR3, as DNA: TGTGCCAGCAGTGTTTCTGGGGCCAGTGACGGCTACACCTTC. Its protein product is CASSVSGASDGYTF. This chain uses TRBV6-1 with TRBJ1-2, with a possible D match to TRBD1 (5 bases). V was shortened by 4 bases and J by 8 bases, with 17 bases between the two germline ends. The CDR3 covers 14 residues. Germline CDR1 and CDR2: MNHNS and SASEGT.

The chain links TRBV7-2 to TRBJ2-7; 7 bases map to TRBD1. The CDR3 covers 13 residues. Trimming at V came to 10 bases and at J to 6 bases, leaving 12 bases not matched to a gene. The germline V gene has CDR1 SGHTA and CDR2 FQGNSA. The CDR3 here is CAISEGAQGEQYF. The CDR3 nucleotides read TGTGCCATCTCAGAGGGGGCGCAAGGCGAGCAGTACTTC.

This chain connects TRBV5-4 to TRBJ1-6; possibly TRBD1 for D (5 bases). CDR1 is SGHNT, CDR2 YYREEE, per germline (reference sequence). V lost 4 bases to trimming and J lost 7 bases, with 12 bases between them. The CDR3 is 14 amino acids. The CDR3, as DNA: TGTGCCAGCAGCAAAATTTCAGGGAATTCACCCCTCCACTTT. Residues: CASSKISGNSPLHF.

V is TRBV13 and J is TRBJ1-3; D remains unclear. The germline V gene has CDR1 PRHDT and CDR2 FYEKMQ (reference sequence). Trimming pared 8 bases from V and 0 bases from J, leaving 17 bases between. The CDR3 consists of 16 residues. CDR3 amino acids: CASAGFEASSGNTIYF. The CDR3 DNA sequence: TGTGCCAGCGCTGGGTTCGAGGCCAGCTCTGGAAACACCATATATTTT.

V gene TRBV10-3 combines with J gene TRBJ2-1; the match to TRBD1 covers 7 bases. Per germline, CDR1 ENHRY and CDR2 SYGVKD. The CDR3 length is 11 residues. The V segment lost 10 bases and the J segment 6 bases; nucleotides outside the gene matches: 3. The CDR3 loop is CATTGANEQFF. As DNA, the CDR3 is TGTGCCACCACAGGGGCCAATGAGCAGTTCTTC.

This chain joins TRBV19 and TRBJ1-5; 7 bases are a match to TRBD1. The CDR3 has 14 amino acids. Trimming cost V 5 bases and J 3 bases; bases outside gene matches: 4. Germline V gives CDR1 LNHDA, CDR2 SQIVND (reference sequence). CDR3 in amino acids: CASSVGQVNQPQHF. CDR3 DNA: TGTGCCAGTAGTGTAGGACAGGTCAATCAGCCCCAGCATTTT. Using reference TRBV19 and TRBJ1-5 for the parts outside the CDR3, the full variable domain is DGGITQSPKYLFRKEGQNVTLSCEQNLNHDAMYWYRQDPGQGLRLIYYSQIVNDFQKGDIAEGYSVSREKKESFPLTVTSAQKNPTAFYLCASSVGQVNQPQHFGDGTRLSIL.

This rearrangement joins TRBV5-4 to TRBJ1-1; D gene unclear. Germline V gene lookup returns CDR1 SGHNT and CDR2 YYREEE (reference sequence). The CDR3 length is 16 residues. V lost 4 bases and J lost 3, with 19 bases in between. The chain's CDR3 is CASSAGGGPGHTEAFF. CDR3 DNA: TGTGCCAGCAGCGCTGGAGGCGGGCCTGGTCACACTGAAGCTTTCTTT. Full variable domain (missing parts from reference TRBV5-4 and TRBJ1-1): ETGVTQSPTHLIKTRGQQVTLRCSSQSGHNTVSWYQQALGQGPQFIFQYYREEENGRGNFPPRFSGLQFPNYSSELNVNALELDDSALYLCASSAGGGPGHTEAFFGQGTRLTVV.